One and the same sample provided the 21 T cell receptor beta chains below, sequenced in a study of CD8+ T cells in alopecia areata (dated by TCRdb to 2017 to 2018). This specimen's time point label, interpreted: about 4 weeks on oral tofacitinib. In the paper's terms, the treatment or condition label means: oral pan-JAK inhibitor, 5-10 mg twice daily. The library was built by means of the immunoSEQ multiplex PCR assay. For TCR sequencing, RNA was extracted from every sample and reverse transcribed into cDNA to serve as template. As stored in TCRdb, this immuneACCESS dataset retains in-frame rearrangements with V and J assigned. A fraction of the clones does not appear; measured against another copy, unresolved V genes explain less than half of the discrepancy, and the remainder lacks a known reason. The sample contains 110,000 to 150,000 clones, about 88% of them found a single time. Jointly, the top ten make up about 12% of the sample.

The material sequenced was CD8+ T cells sorted from blood, taken at week 4, from a patient treated with tofacitinib. The receptors were sampled from a human donor with alopecia areata.

In this sample, this clone turned up once. This chain connects TRBV27 to TRBJ2-5; 13 nucleotides align to TRBD2. V lost 5 bases and J lost 2; bases outside the gene matches: 2. CDR3 length: 15 residues. CDR1 is MNHEY and CDR2 is SMNVEV in the germline V gene (reference sequence). CDR3 nucleotides: TGTGCCAGCAGTACACTAGCGGGGGGGCAAGAGACCCAGTACTTC. This gives the protein CASSTLAGGQETQYF.

The J gene is TRBJ2-1, the V gene TRBV29-1; D is unclear. V lost 2 bases to trimming and J lost 4 bases, with 15 bases between them. CDR3 size: 15 residues. Per the germline V gene, CDR1 is SQVTM and CDR2 is ANQGSEA. The CDR3 is CSVESTHLVYNEQFF. CDR3 in DNA: TGCAGCGTTGAATCAACCCATCTAGTATACAATGAGCAGTTCTTC.

The chain recombines TRBV5-6 with TRBJ2-7; 11 bases fit TRBD2. Looked up from germline, CDR1 is SGHDT and CDR2 is YYEEEE. The CDR3 covers 15 residues. The trim removed 4 bases at V and 4 bases at J, leaving 7 bases unmatched. The CDR3 protein is CASSPGLAGRYEQYF. The DNA of the CDR3 is TGTGCCAGCAGCCCCGGACTAGCGGGTCGATACGAGCAGTACTTC. Supplemented by reference TRBV5-6 and TRBJ2-7, the full variable domain reads DAGVTQSPTHLIKTRGQQVTLRCSPKSGHDTVSWYQQALGQGPQFIFQYYEEEERQRGNFPDRFSGHQFPNYSSELNVNALLLGDSALYLCASSPGLAGRYEQYFGPGTRLTVT.

The V call is TRBV30, the J call TRBJ2-7; D perhaps matches TRBD2 (5 bases). V lost 2 bases to trimming and J lost 0 bases, with 11 bases between them. The CDR3 is 14 amino acids. Germline lookup yields CDR1 GTSNPN and CDR2 SVGIG (reference sequence). The CDR3 DNA sequence: TGTGCCTGGAGTAGGGAGTCTCTCTCCTACGAGCAGTACTTC. It specifies CAWSRESLSYEQYF.

The chain carries TRBV29-1 and TRBJ2-7; D is perhaps TRBD1 (5 bases). The CDR3 length is 16 residues. Looked up from germline, CDR1 is SQVTM and CDR2 is ANQGSEA. The V end was cut by 7 bases, the J end by 4 bases, with 26 bases between. CDR3 protein: CSAIPLGRAGPYEQYF. The CDR3, as DNA: TGCAGCGCGATCCCCCTCGGCAGGGCTGGACCTTACGAGCAGTACTTC.

This chain uses TRBV5-1 with TRBJ2-7, with 10 bases matching TRBD1. The CDR3 contains 19 residues. Germline CDR1 SGHRS, CDR2 YFSETQ. V lost 4 bases, J lost 3 bases, and 19 bases stayed unmatched. The DNA of the CDR3 is TGCGCCAGCAGCGTGGGACAGGGGCCTAGCGGTCTTAGGGGCTACGAGCAGTACTTC. Residues: CASSVGQGPSGLRGYEQYF.

The chain recombines TRBV20-1 with TRBJ2-7, with D tentatively TRBD1 (5 bases). Germline V gene sequence: CDR1 DFQATT, CDR2 SNEGSKA (reference sequence). The ends were cut back, 6 bases at V and 1 base at J, with 7 bases in the middle. This CDR3 comprises 11 residues. The chain's CDR3 is CSARVSYEQYF. As DNA, the CDR3 is TGCAGTGCCAGGGTATCCTACGAGCAGTACTTC.

The J gene is TRBJ1-1, the V gene TRBV5-1; D gene uncertain. The CDR3 consists of 15 residues. Germline V gene data show CDR1 as SGHRS and CDR2 as YFSETQ. Trimming pared 0 bases from V and 3 bases from J, leaving 12 bases between. The CDR3 region is CASSLEAALYTEAFF. The CDR3 DNA follows: TGCGCCAGCAGCTTGGAAGCAGCTTTGTACACTGAAGCTTTCTTT.

V and J are TRBV7-2 and TRBJ2-7; D not certain. V was shortened by 1 base and J by 0 bases, with 10 bases between the two germline ends. The CDR3 length is 15 residues. From germline, CDR1 is SGHTA and CDR2 FQGNSA. The CDR3 loop is CASSLEGLSSYEQYF. CDR3 bases: TGTGCCAGCAGCTTAGAGGGCTTGAGCTCCTACGAGCAGTACTTC.

This clone was counted only a few times. The CDR3, as DNA: TGTGCCAGCACTGGAGCGGACCCCTGGGAGCAGTACTTC. Its translation: CASTGADPWEQYF. The chain employs TRBV19 and TRBJ2-7; the D gene is possibly TRBD2 (5 bases). The V end lost 9 bases, the J end lost 7 bases, and 19 bases lay between the germline ends. The CDR3 has 13 amino acids. CDR1 is LNHDA, CDR2 SQIVND, per germline (reference sequence).

About this clone itself: This sample also contains other DNA sequences that code for the same CDR3. The chain uses TRBV29-1 and TRBJ2-1; D is undetermined. Germline values: CDR1 SQVTM, CDR2 ANQGSEA. The CDR3 sequence is 13 residues long. V lost 1 base to trimming and J lost 0 bases, with 4 bases between them. For the CDR3, the DNA is TGCAGCGTTGAAGGGATCTCCTACAATGAGCAGTTCTTC. Translating gives CSVEGISYNEQFF.

The chain joins TRBV9 to TRBJ1-6; D unresolved. Germline CDR1 SGDLS, CDR2 YYNGEE. There are 14 residues in the CDR3. The V gene lost 3 bases and the J gene lost 6 bases, with 10 bases spanning the gap. CDR3 DNA sequence: TGTGCCAGCAGCGGGACCGACCTTAATTCACCCCTCCACTTT. It codes for CASSGTDLNSPLHF.

The chain couples TRBV5-1 to TRBJ2-3; 13 nucleotides align to TRBD2. Germline CDR1 and CDR2: SGHRS and YFSETQ. Losses at the gene ends were 7 bases for V and 7 bases for J; bases not matched to a gene: 9. The length of the CDR3 is 15 residues. CDR3 protein: CASGAWTSGGYTQYF. As DNA, the CDR3 is TGCGCCAGCGGAGCCTGGACTAGCGGGGGATATACGCAGTATTTT.

This clone was detected once. This chain uses TRBV7-9 with TRBJ2-7; 10 bases line up with TRBD1. Germline CDR1 reads SEHNR; CDR2 reads FQNEAQ (reference sequence). This CDR3 has 15 residues. The V gene end was trimmed by 1 base and the J gene end by 4 bases; junction bases not matched to a gene: 4. The CDR3 sequence is CASSLVGTGDYEQYF. The CDR3 nucleotides are TGTGCCAGCAGCTTAGTGGGGACAGGGGATTACGAGCAGTACTTC.

The chain links TRBV7-8 to TRBJ2-7; D is undetermined. The CDR3 spans 14 residues. Germline CDR1 is SGHVS and CDR2 is FQNEAQ. Trimming pared 5 bases from V and 0 bases from J, leaving 11 bases between. CDR3 DNA: TGTGCCAGCAGCCAAGAGTGGGGCTCCTACGAGCAGTACTTC. Translating it yields CASSQEWGSYEQYF.

The chain uses TRBV9 and TRBJ2-1; no reliable D call. The CDR3 totals 17 residues. CDR1 is SGDLS, CDR2 YYNGEE, per germline. The V gene lost 0 bases and the J gene lost 4 bases, with 17 bases spanning the gap. DNA for the CDR3: TGTGCCAGCAGCGTAGAATCTGAAATGGGCCTATACAATGAGCAGTTCTTC. Translation: CASSVESEMGLYNEQFF.

In this sample, this clone turned up once. The chain has TRBV29-1 and TRBJ2-3; TRBD1 aligns across 7 bases. CDR3 length: 15 residues. Germline V lookup: CDR1 SQVTM, CDR2 ANQGSEA. V was clipped by 4 bases and J by 2 bases; unmatched bases: 9. Here the CDR3 reads CSVVPSTGITDTQYF. The DNA for the CDR3 is TGCAGCGTTGTCCCTTCGACAGGGATCACAGATACGCAGTATTTT.

The rearrangement uses TRBV29-1 and TRBJ2-7; 7 bases map to TRBD1. This CDR3 has 13 residues. Germline V gene lookup returns CDR1 SQVTM and CDR2 ANQGSEA. The V and J ends lost 3 bases and 3 bases, in that order; junction bases with no gene match: 5. The CDR3 nucleotides are TGCAGCGTTGATTCGACAGGGAGCTACGAGCAGTACTTC. The encoded protein is CSVDSTGSYEQYF.

This chain connects TRBV29-1 to TRBJ2-3; tentative D call: TRBD2 (5 bases). The V gene lost 5 bases and the J gene lost 2 bases, with 11 bases spanning the gap. The CDR3 spans 13 residues. CDR1 SQVTM and CDR2 ANQGSEA come from the germline V gene. CDR3 nucleotide sequence: TGCAGCGTTCGCCTAGCCTCCACAGATACGCAGTATTTT. It translates to CSVRLASTDTQYF.

This clone came up a few times. This rearrangement joins TRBV4-1 to TRBJ2-1; D not resolved. Trimming took 1 base from V and 0 from J, leaving 4 bases between them. Germline-derived CDR1 and CDR2 are MGHRA and YSYEKL. The CDR3 length is 14 residues. Here the CDR3 DNA reads TGCGCCAGCAGCCAAGCATTCTCCTACAATGAGCAGTTCTTC. It yields the protein CASSQAFSYNEQFF.

The chain joins TRBV29-1 to TRBJ2-7; D remains unclear. The CDR3 is 14 amino acids. Between the trimmed V and J ends, which lost 2 bases and 0 bases, there was a span of 11 bases. CDR1 is SQVTM, CDR2 ANQGSEA, per germline. The CDR3 here is CSVELAGASYEQYF. For the CDR3, the DNA is TGCAGCGTTGAATTGGCAGGAGCCTCCTACGAGCAGTACTTC.